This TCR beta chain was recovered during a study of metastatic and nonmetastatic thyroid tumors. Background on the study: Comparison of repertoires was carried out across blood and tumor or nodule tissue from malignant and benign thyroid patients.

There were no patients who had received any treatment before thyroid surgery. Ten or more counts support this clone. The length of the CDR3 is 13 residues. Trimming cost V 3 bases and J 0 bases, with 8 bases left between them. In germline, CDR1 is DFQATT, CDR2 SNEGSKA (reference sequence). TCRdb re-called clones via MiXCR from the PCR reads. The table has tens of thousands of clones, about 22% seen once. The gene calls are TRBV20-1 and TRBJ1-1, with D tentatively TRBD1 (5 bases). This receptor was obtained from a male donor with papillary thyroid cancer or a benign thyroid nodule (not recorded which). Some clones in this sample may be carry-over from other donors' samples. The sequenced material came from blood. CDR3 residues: CSASDRLNTEAFF. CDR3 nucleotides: TGCAGTGCTAGCGACAGATTGAACACTGAAGCTTTCTTT.